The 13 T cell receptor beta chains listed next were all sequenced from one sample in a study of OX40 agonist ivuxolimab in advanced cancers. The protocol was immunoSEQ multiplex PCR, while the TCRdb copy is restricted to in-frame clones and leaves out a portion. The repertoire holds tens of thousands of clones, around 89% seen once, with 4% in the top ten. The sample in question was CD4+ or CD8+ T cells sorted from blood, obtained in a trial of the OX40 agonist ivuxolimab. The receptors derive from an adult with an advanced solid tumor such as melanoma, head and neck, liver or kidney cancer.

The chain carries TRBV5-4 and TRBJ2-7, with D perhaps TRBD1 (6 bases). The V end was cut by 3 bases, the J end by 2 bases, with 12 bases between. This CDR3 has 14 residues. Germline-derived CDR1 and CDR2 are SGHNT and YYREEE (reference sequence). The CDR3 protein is CASSSGTTTYEQYF. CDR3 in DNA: TGTGCCAGCAGCTCGGGGACAACTACCTACGAGCAGTACTTC.

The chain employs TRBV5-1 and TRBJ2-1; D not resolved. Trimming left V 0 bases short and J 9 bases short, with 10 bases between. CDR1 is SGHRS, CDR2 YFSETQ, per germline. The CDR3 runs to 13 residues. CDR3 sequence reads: CASSLGGTREQFF. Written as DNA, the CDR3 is TGCGCCAGCAGCTTGGGTGGTACTCGTGAGCAGTTCTTC. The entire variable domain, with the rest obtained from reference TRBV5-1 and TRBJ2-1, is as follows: KAGVTQTPRYLIKTRGQQVTLSCSPISGHRSVSWYQQTPGQGLQFLFEYFSETQRNKGNFPGRFSGRQFSNSRSEMNVSTLELGDSALYLCASSLGGTREQFFGPGTRLTVL.

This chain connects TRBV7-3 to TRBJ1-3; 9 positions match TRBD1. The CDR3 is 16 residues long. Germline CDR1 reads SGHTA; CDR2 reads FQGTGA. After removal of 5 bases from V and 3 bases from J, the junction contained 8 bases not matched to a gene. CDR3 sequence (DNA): TGTGCCAGCAGCCCCGGGACAGGGAGAAATGGAAACACCATATATTTT. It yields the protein CASSPGTGRNGNTIYF.

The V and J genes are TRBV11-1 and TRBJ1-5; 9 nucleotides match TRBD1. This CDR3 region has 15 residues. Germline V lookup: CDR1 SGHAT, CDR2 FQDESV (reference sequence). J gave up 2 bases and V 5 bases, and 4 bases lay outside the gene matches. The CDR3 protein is CASSQGQGGNQPQHF. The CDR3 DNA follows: TGTGCCAGCAGCCAGGGACAGGGAGGCAATCAGCCCCAGCATTTT.

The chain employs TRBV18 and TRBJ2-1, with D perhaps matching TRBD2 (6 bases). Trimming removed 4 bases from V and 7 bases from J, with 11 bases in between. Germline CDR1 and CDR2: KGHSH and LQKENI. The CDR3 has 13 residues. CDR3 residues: CASSRGTGNEQFF. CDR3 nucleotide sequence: TGTGCCAGCTCACGCGGGACGGGTAATGAGCAGTTCTTC.

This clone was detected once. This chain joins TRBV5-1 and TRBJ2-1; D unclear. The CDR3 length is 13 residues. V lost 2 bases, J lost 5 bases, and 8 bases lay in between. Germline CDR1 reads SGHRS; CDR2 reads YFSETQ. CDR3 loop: CASSLVGNNEQFF. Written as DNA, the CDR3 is TGCGCCAGCAGCTTAGTTGGGAACAATGAGCAGTTCTTC.

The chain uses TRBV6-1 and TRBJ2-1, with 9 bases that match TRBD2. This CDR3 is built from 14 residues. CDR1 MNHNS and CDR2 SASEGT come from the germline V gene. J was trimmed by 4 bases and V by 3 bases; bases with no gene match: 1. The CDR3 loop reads CASSDLAGYNEQFF. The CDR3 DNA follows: TGTGCCAGCAGTGACCTAGCGGGGTACAATGAGCAGTTCTTC.

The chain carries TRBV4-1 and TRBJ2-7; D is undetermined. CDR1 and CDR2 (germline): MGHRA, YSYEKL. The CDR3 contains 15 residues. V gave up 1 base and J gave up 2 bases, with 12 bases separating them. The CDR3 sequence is CASSQGRENPYEQYF. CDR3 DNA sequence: TGCGCCAGCAGCCAAGGGCGCGAGAATCCCTACGAGCAGTACTTC.

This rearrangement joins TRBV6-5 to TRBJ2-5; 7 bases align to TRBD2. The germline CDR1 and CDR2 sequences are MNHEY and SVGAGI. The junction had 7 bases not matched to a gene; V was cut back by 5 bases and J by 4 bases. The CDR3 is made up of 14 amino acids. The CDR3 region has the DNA TGTGCCAGCAGTAATCGACTAGCTGTAGAGACCCAGTACTTC. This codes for CASSNRLAVETQYF.

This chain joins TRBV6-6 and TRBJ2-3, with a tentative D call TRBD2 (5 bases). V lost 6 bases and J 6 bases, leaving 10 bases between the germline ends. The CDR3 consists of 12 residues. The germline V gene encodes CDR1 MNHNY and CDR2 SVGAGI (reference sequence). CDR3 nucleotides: TGTGCCAGCAGGTCCTCGGGGGATACGCAGTATTTT. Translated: CASRSSGDTQYF.

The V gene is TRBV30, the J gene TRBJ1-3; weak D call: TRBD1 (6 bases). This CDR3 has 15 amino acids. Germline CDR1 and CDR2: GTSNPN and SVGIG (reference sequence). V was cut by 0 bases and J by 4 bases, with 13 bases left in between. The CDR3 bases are TGTGCCTGGAGTGTGGGGGCAGGTTCAGGAAACACCATATATTTT. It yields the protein CAWSVGAGSGNTIYF.

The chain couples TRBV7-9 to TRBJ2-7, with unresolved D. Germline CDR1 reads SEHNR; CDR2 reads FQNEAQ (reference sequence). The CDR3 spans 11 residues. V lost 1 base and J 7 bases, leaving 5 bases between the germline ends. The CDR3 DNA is TGTGCCAGCAGCTTAGGGCGAGAGCAGTACTTC. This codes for CASSLGREQYF.

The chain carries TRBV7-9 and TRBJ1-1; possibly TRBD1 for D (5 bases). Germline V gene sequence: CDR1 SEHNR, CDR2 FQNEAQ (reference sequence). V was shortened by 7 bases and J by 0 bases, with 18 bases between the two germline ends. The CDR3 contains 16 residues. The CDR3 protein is CASTQGAGIMNTEAFF. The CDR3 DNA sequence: TGTGCCAGCACCCAAGGGGCAGGGATAATGAACACTGAAGCTTTCTTT.